The entry that follows covers one T cell receptor (beta chain) sequence. Splitting of each subset's genomic DNA was done evenly across several immunoSEQ plates. As handled by the study authors: Quality scores were absent from the junction-only immunoSEQ sequences, so filtering differed. Some clones are missing from TCRdb's copy, which holds only in-frame ones; the method was immunoSEQ multiplex PCR. V, J and clone size derive from that table, while D and trimming were established from the DNA sequence. The sample carries about 2.1 million clones, just under 95% recorded once. The germline V gene encodes CDR1 MGHRA and CDR2 YSYEKL. After removal of 1 base from V and 5 bases from J, the junction contained 8 bases not matched to a gene. The CDR3 extends over 16 amino acids. The data were obtained in a study of shared clonotypes between healthy human individuals. CD45RO negativity and positive selection for CCR7 defined naive CD8 cells, a population that excluded terminally differentiated effector memory CD45RA+ cells.

The sequence derives from a man aged 18 to 29 in good health. Some clones in this sample may be carry-over from other donors' samples. Sequencing was performed on naive CD8+ T cells from PBMCs. The chain has TRBV4-1 and TRBJ2-1; 7 bases map to TRBD1. The CDR3 sequence: CASSQVGTGQNNEQFF. The DNA of the CDR3 is TGCGCCAGCAGCCAAGTCGGCACGGGACAGAACAATGAGCAGTTCTTC.